What follows are 26 T cell receptor beta chains derived from one specimen sequenced in a study of blood T cell repertoires in COVID-19. Only in-frame clones appear in the TCRdb table, and some are missing; sequencing was by immunoSEQ multiplex PCR. The data show around 70,000 clones, 75% to 90% seen once. Source material: peripheral blood. These receptors all come from a man aged 55 to 70 with acute or convalescent COVID-19.

The rearrangement links TRBV29-1 to TRBJ1-1; possible D gene TRBD1, 5 bases. Trimming cost V 2 bases and J 4 bases, with 11 bases left between them. Germline CDR1 reads SQVTM; CDR2 reads ANQGSEA. The CDR3 totals 13 residues. CDR3 DNA: TGCAGCGTTGAACGGGGGAGGGTCACTGAAGCTTTCTTT. It is translated as CSVERGRVTEAFF.

The gene calls are TRBV5-1 and TRBJ1-2; no firm D call. Germline V CDR1 and CDR2: SGHRS, YFSETQ. CDR3 length: 14 amino acids. Trimming shortened V by 4 bases and J by 5 bases, and 15 bases separated the two germline ends. CDR3 bases: TGCGCCAGCAGCGAGGGAAACTTTATTTATGGCTACACCTTC. Translating it yields CASSEGNFIYGYTF.

The chain joins TRBV19 to TRBJ1-2, with 10 bases fitting TRBD1. J was trimmed by 8 bases and V by 5 bases; bases with no gene match: 11. CDR1 and CDR2 (germline): LNHDA, SQIVND (reference sequence). The CDR3 is 15 residues long. As DNA, the CDR3 is TGTGCCAGTAGTTCGACAGGGGGCGCGTTCCGGGGCTACACCTTC. Translated, it gives CASSSTGGAFRGYTF. Combining the CDR3 with reference TRBV19 and TRBJ1-2 gives the whole variable domain DGGITQSPKYLFRKEGQNVTLSCEQNLNHDAMYWYRQDPGQGLRLIYYSQIVNDFQKGDIAEGYSVSREKKESFPLTVTSAQKNPTAFYLCASSSTGGAFRGYTFGSGTRLTVV.

This clone showed up just once. The rearrangement links TRBV10-2 to TRBJ2-2; no reliable D call. The CDR3 loop spans 16 amino acids. The V end was cut by 4 bases, the J end by 0 bases, with 12 bases between. In germline, CDR1 is WSHSY, CDR2 SAAADI. CDR3 in amino acids: CASSVGGGTNTGELFF. In nucleotides, the CDR3 is TGCGCCAGCAGTGTAGGTGGCGGAACGAACACCGGGGAGCTGTTTTTT.

This clone was counted once. This chain links TRBV6-5 with TRBJ2-1; D call uncertain. The germline gives CDR1 MNHEY, CDR2 SVGAGI. This CDR3 comprises 12 residues. V was cut by 6 bases and J by 9 bases, with 12 bases left in between. The CDR3 nucleotides are TGTGCCAGCAGCCCCGAGTCGGGTGAGCAGTTCTTC. Encoded protein: CASSPESGEQFF.

This clone was picked up one time. The chain is built from TRBV10-3 and TRBJ2-7, with D perhaps matching TRBD1 (5 bases). This CDR3 comprises 13 residues. The V gene's germline CDR1 is ENHRY and CDR2 SYGVKD. V was pared by 6 bases and J by 3 bases, with 12 bases between. The CDR3 is CAIRDNKVYEQYF. The CDR3 region has the DNA TGTGCCATCAGGGACAATAAAGTCTACGAGCAGTACTTC.

DNA for the CDR3: TGTGCCAGCAGCACTGGACAGGTCAATGAGCAGTTCTTC. This encodes CASSTGQVNEQFF. V gene TRBV9 combines with J gene TRBJ2-1, with 7 bases matching TRBD1. CDR3 size: 13 residues. Germline assignment: CDR1 SGDLS and CDR2 YYNGEE. J was trimmed by 6 bases and V by 4 bases; bases with no gene match: 4.

The chain recombines TRBV9 with TRBJ2-5; D not resolved. The CDR3 totals 11 residues. Germline V gene lookup returns CDR1 SGDLS and CDR2 YYNGEE. V was clipped by 0 bases and J by 7 bases, with 4 bases between them. The CDR3 DNA reads TGTGCCAGCAGCGTAGACGGGACCCAGTACTTC. This translates into CASSVDGTQYF.

Only a few counts were recorded for this clone. CDR3 sequence reads: CASSVDEGETQYF. DNA for the CDR3: TGTGCCAGCAGCGTAGATGAGGGTGAGACCCAGTACTTC. The chain employs TRBV9 and TRBJ2-5; D may be TRBD2 (5 bases). The CDR3 totals 13 residues. The germline V gene encodes CDR1 SGDLS and CDR2 YYNGEE. V lost 0 bases to trimming and J lost 5 bases, with 8 bases between them. Full variable domain (rest looked up from reference TRBV9 and TRBJ2-5): DSGVTQTPKHLITATGQRVTLRCSPRSGDLSVYWYQQSLDQGLQFLIQYYNGEERAKGNILERFSAQQFPDLHSELNLSSLELGDSALYFCASSVDEGETQYFGPGTRLLVL.

The J gene is TRBJ2-5, the V gene TRBV5-1, with 10 bases fitting TRBD1. Germline CDR1 is SGHRS and CDR2 is YFSETQ. V gave up 5 bases and J gave up 5 bases; unmatched junction bases: 9. This CDR3 has 15 amino acids. This chain's CDR3 is CASSRTGGFLETQYF. In DNA form, the CDR3 reads TGCGCCAGCAGTAGGACAGGGGGGTTTCTGGAGACCCAGTACTTC.

The chain recombines TRBV6-4 with TRBJ1-1, with 7 bases that match TRBD1. Per germline, CDR1 MRHNA and CDR2 SNTAGT. The CDR3 covers 15 residues. V shed 1 base and J 1 base; nucleotides not matched to a gene: 3. The CDR3: CASSDFWTGNTEAFF. As DNA, the CDR3 is TGTGCCAGCAGTGACTTCTGGACAGGGAACACTGAAGCTTTCTTT.

This chain connects TRBV7-9 to TRBJ1-1, with D possibly TRBD1 on 5 matching bases. The germline V and J ends were trimmed by 3 bases and 8 bases, with 13 bases remaining between them. CDR1 is SEHNR, CDR2 FQNEAQ, per germline (reference sequence). The CDR3 contains 13 residues. The CDR3, as DNA: TGTGCCAGCAGCTTCCGGGCCCGGGGGGAAGCTTTCTTT. Protein sequence: CASSFRARGEAFF.

In regard to this clone: The junction does not match germline at one end; this may be a read error. The chain uses TRBV7-9 and TRBJ2-1; TRBD2 aligns across 10 bases. This CDR3 contains 13 residues. Germline loops: CDR1 SEHNR, CDR2 FQNEAQ (reference sequence). Written as DNA, the CDR3 is TGTGCCAGCAGCCTAGCGGGAGTGAATGAACAGTTCTTC. Protein product: CASSLAGVNEQFF.

The chain employs TRBV6-4 and TRBJ1-5, with 10 bases matching TRBD1. CDR1 MRHNA and CDR2 SNTAGT come from the germline V gene. The CDR3 is 19 residues long. The V segment lost 4 bases and the J segment 6 bases; nucleotides outside the gene matches: 18. DNA for the CDR3: TGTGCCAGCAGTGCCCGTCGACAGGGGGCGCGCGGCCTCGGTCAGCCCCAGCATTTT. This sequence encodes CASSARRQGARGLGQPQHF.

This clone appeared a few times. The chain couples TRBV28 to TRBJ1-6; 9 nucleotides align to TRBD1. Germline values: CDR1 MDHEN, CDR2 SYDVKM. V gave up 3 bases and J gave up 10 bases; unmatched junction bases: 7. The CDR3 loop spans 15 amino acids. CDR3: CASSFVQGAESPLHF. In nucleotides, the CDR3 is TGTGCCAGCAGTTTTGTACAGGGGGCGGAATCACCCCTCCACTTT.

CDR3 residues: CASLQLGGDTEAFF. The CDR3 bases are TGTGCCAGCTTGCAGCTTGGGGGGGACACTGAAGCTTTCTTT. The chain links TRBV13 to TRBJ1-1; weak D call: TRBD1 (5 bases). CDR1 PRHDT and CDR2 FYEKMQ come from the germline V gene (reference sequence). The CDR3 is 14 residues long. With 8 bases removed from V and 3 bases from J, the gap between germline ends came to 16 bases.

J is TRBJ1-5 and V is TRBV30; TRBD1 aligns across 9 bases. The CDR3 is made up of 13 amino acids. Per germline, CDR1 GTSNPN and CDR2 SVGIG (reference sequence). CDR3 nucleotides: TGTGCGTTTAGGGACAGGGCCAATCAGCCCCAGCATTTT. Encoded protein: CAFRDRANQPQHF. Full variable domain (remainder filled in from reference TRBV30 and TRBJ1-5): SQTIHQWPATLVQPVGSPLSLECTVEGTSNPNLYWYRQAAGRGLQLLFYSVGIGQISSEVPQNLSASRPQDRQFILSSKKLLLSDSGFYLCAFRDRANQPQHFGDGTRLSIL.

This rearrangement joins TRBV7-8 to TRBJ2-5; 7 nucleotides agree with TRBD2. The CDR3 consists of 15 residues. V lost 7 bases and J lost 11; bases outside the gene matches: 19. The germline V gene encodes CDR1 SGHVS and CDR2 FQNEAQ. This CDR3 is CASTTPTGQSGVQYF. CDR3 DNA sequence: TGTGCCAGCACCACCCCGACCGGCCAGAGCGGGGTGCAGTACTTC. The variable domain in full, completed from reference TRBV7-8 and TRBJ2-5, reads GAGVSQSPRYKVAKRGQDVALRCDPISGHVSLFWYQQALGQGPEFLTYFQNEAQLDKSGLPSDRFFAERPEGSVSTLKIQRTQQEDSAVYLCASTTPTGQSGVQYFGPGTRLLVL.

The chain is built from TRBV7-7 and TRBJ2-2; D is possibly TRBD1 (6 bases). The CDR3 totals 13 residues. V was clipped by 5 bases and J by 5 bases, with 9 bases between them. Germline loops: CDR1 SSHAT, CDR2 FNYEAQ (reference sequence). CDR3 sequence: CASSQDRTGELFF. In DNA, the CDR3 is TGTGCCAGCAGCCAAGACAGGACCGGGGAGCTGTTTTTT.

This chain links TRBV30 with TRBJ2-7; weak D call: TRBD2 (6 bases). Germline loops: CDR1 GTSNPN, CDR2 SVGIG (reference sequence). Trimming removed 4 bases at V and 6 bases at J, with 22 bases between. This CDR3 contains 15 residues. The CDR3 DNA reads as TGTGCCTGGACGGGCGGCGGAGGGTTTCGTTTCGAGCAGTACTTC. Translation: CAWTGGGGFRFEQYF. The full variable domain, rest sourced from reference TRBV30 and TRBJ2-7, is SQTIHQWPATLVQPVGSPLSLECTVEGTSNPNLYWYRQAAGRGLQLLFYSVGIGQISSEVPQNLSASRPQDRQFILSSKKLLLSDSGFYLCAWTGGGGFRFEQYFGPGTRLTVT.

This chain links TRBV2 with TRBJ2-7; 9 nucleotides agree with TRBD2. This CDR3 has 18 residues. Germline values: CDR1 SNHLY, CDR2 FYNNEI. Trimming took 4 bases from V and 0 from J; bases not matched to a gene: 13. CDR3 region: CASSAPWGTSGFSYEQYF. In DNA, the CDR3 is TGTGCCAGCAGTGCCCCCTGGGGAACTAGCGGGTTCTCCTACGAGCAGTACTTC.

The chain combines TRBV5-1 with TRBJ1-4; 9 nucleotides line up with TRBD1. The CDR3 extends over 15 amino acids. Germline CDR1 SGHRS, CDR2 YFSETQ. Trimming removed 3 bases from V and 5 bases from J; junction bases left unmatched: 5. The CDR3, as DNA: TGCGCCAGCAGCTGGACCGGGACAGGGAATGAAAAACTGTTTTTT. This sequence encodes CASSWTGTGNEKLFF.

The J gene is TRBJ1-4, the V gene TRBV18; D is undetermined. Germline V CDR1 and CDR2: KGHSH, LQKENI. The CDR3 runs to 14 residues. Trimming removed 3 bases from V and 2 bases from J, with 7 bases in between. CDR3 nucleotides: TGTGCCAGCTCACCGGAGTTCACTAATGAAAAACTGTTTTTT. Protein sequence: CASSPEFTNEKLFF.

This sequence joins TRBV7-3 and TRBJ2-1; 8 nucleotides line up with TRBD2. V was clipped by 1 base and J by 6 bases; unmatched bases: 5. Germline V gene sequence: CDR1 SGHTA, CDR2 FQGTGA. This CDR3 comprises 15 residues. This CDR3 reads CASSLIRGGPNEQFF. DNA of the CDR3: TGTGCCAGCAGCTTAATACGGGGGGGCCCCAATGAGCAGTTCTTC.

This clone was counted once. The genes are TRBV7-2 and TRBJ2-3, with TRBD2 identical over 16 bases. The CDR3 is 18 residues long. J was trimmed by 4 bases and V by 4 bases; bases with no gene match: 8. The V gene's germline CDR1 is SGHTA and CDR2 FQGNSA. This CDR3 reads CASSWTGTSGGAADTQYF. In DNA form, the CDR3 reads TGTGCCAGCAGCTGGACCGGGACTAGCGGGGGGGCCGCAGATACGCAGTATTTT.

The gene calls are TRBV12-5 and TRBJ1-1; 9 bases are a match to TRBD1. Unmatched junction bases numbered 10, after V lost 6 bases and J lost 5 bases. Germline assignment: CDR1 LGHNT and CDR2 FRNRAP. The CDR3 has 15 amino acids. The CDR3 here is CASGPLQGAPTEAFF. CDR3 in DNA: TGTGCTAGTGGGCCCCTACAGGGGGCCCCAACTGAAGCTTTCTTT.